The TCR beta chain under discussion was sequenced for a study of PD-1 blockade in classical Hodgkin lymphoma. A remark on this clone: The antigen is unknown.

This table comes from immunoSEQ multiplex PCR, and its TCRdb copy is limited to in-frame clones, with some not included. The sample carries roughly 70,000 clones, over 85% recorded once. The sample's time point: newly diagnosed, previously untreated cHL patient sample. PBMCs from patients with newly diagnosed, untreated classical Hodgkin lymphoma served as a comparison group for the relapsed/refractory trial patients. Germline CDR1 and CDR2: SGHVS and FNYEAQ. This CDR3 comprises 14 residues. Trimming removed 4 bases from V and 3 bases from J; junction bases left unmatched: 5. General study findings and limits: Newly diagnosed patients reportedly had lower baseline TCR diversity than healthy donors. Sources of repertoire differences remain undefined, possibly disease activity or prior therapy.

The sequenced sample was peripheral blood mononuclear cells (PBMCs). The clonotype originates from a human donor with classical Hodgkin lymphoma. The chain combines TRBV7-6 with TRBJ2-7, with TRBD1 matching over 8 bases. CDR3 bases: TGTGCCAGCAGCTCGGAACAGGGGGGCTACGAGCAGTACTTC. It encodes CASSSEQGGYEQYF.